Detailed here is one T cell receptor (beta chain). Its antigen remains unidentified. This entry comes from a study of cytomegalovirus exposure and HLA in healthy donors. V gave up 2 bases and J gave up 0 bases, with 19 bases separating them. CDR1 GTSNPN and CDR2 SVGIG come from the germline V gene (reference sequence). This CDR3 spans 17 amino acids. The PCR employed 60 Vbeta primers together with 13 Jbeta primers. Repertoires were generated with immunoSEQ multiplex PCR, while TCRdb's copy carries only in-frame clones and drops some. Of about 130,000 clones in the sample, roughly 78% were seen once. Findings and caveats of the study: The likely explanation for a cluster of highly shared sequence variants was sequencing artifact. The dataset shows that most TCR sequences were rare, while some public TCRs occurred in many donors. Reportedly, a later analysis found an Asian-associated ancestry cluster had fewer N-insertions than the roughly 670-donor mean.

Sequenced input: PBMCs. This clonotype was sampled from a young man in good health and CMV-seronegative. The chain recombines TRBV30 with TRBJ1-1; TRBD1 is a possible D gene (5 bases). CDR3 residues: CAWSTGPTVSLNTEAFF. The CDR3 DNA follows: TGTGCCTGGAGTACGGGTCCGACAGTTTCCCTGAACACTGAAGCTTTCTTT.